These T cell receptor beta chains were read from a single sample in a study of OX40 agonist ivuxolimab in advanced cancers. Using immunoSEQ multiplex PCR, the repertoire was profiled, and TCRdb retains in-frame clones only, with some absent. Here the sample spans 25,000 to 35,000 clones, 90% being singletons. Source: CD4+ or CD8+ T cells sorted from blood, taken in a trial of the OX40 agonist ivuxolimab. These receptors came from an adult with an advanced solid tumor such as melanoma, head and neck, liver or kidney cancer. Each CDR3 is given with its conserved first and last residue. The size of a clone is reported for some rows only, either as once, few or many, or as a class for expanded clones.

>-|19|TRBJ2-1|TRBV11-2
CASSPPGLAGGSSYNEQFF
>-|16|TRBJ2-3|TRBV10-3
CAISQIAGENADTQYF
>-|13|TRBJ1-5|TRBV10-1
CASSESGGQPQHF
>-|15|TRBJ2-5|TRBV11-3
CASSFKGGCQETQYF
>-|12|TRBJ1-2|TRBV29-1
CSVAAPDSGYTF
>once|13|TRBJ2-7|TRBV11-2
CASSSGHSYEQYF
>-|12|TRBJ2-3|TRBV7-2
CASSFSADTQYF
>-|14|TRBJ1-4|TRBV7-9
CASRGQSLNEKLFF
>-|14|TRBJ1-5|TRBV15
CATSGGRGSQPQHF
>few|15|TRBJ2-7|TRBV6-1
CASSEANRGAYEQYF
>-|14|TRBJ2-7|TRBV28
CASAPGRLTYEQYF
>-|15|TRBJ2-1|TRBV28
CASSFSRGGYNEQFF
>-|13|TRBJ2-1|TRBV10-2
CASSIDRGNEQFF
>-|16|TRBJ1-4|TRBV28
CASSGPGSPSGEKLFF
>-|14|TRBJ2-3|TRBV6-1
CATGPGTGPDTQYF
>-|14|TRBJ2-3|TRBV4-3
CASSPTGSPDTQYF
>-|13|TRBJ1-6|TRBV30
CAWSGQGASPLHF
>-|13|TRBJ2-1|TRBV9
CASSGLRSNEQFF
>-|16|TRBJ1-3|TRBV15
CATSPPRGFSGNTIYF
>-|12|TRBJ2-7|TRBV13
CASSLGGDEQYF
>-|16|TRBJ2-7|TRBV4-3
CASSQEWGGGAREQYF
>-|14|TRBJ2-3|TRBV30
CAWGLGGWTDTQYF
>-|12|TRBJ2-7|TRBV29-1
CSAERGSYEQYF
>-|17|TRBJ2-2|TRBV12-5
CASGPQRGSGNTGELFF
>-|14|TRBJ2-2|TRBV28
CASSSRLNTGELFF
>-|12|TRBJ2-7|TRBV6-5
CASSYGGGAEYF
>-|15|TRBJ2-3|TRBV7-7
CASSLLSGVTDTQYF
>-|16|TRBJ2-1|TRBV7-3
CASSLTLAKDVHEQFF